The present T cell receptor beta chain was sequenced within a study of blood T cell repertoires in COVID-19. The study counted Cohort 3 donors as recovered given two negative PCRs, clearance, or symptom resolution. Measured with immunoSEQ multiplex PCR; TCRdb has only the in-frame clones, and not every one. The sample carries hundreds of thousands of clones, roughly 90% recorded once. The origin of this receptor is a woman between 35 and 50 years old who had recovered from COVID-19. Sequencing input: PBMCs or T cells enriched from blood (not recorded which).

CDR3 in DNA: TGTGCCTGGAACCCCTTCCGGGAAAACGGCTACACCTTC. Amino acid sequence: CAWNPFRENGYTF. The chain employs TRBV30 and TRBJ1-2; no clear D gene. Germline loops: CDR1 GTSNPN, CDR2 SVGIG (reference sequence). V was clipped by 4 bases and J by 8 bases, with 17 bases between them. The CDR3 spans 13 residues.